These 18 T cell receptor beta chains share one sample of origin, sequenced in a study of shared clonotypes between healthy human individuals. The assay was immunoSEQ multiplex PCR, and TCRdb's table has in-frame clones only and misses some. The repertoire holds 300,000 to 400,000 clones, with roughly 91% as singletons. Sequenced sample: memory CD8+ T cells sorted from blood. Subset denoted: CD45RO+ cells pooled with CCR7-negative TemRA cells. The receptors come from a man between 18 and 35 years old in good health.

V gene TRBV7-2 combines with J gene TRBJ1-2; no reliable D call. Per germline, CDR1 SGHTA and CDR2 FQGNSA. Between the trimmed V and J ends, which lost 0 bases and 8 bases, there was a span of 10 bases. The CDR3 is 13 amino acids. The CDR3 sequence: CASSLARGGGYTF. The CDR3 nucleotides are TGTGCCAGCAGCTTAGCACGGGGTGGCGGCTACACCTTC.

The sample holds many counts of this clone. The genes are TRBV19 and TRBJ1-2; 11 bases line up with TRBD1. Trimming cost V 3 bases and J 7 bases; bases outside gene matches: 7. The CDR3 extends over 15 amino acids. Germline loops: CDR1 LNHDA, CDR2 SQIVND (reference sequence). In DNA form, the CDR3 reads TGTGCCAGTAGTATTAATGGACAGGGGGCGCTTGGCTACACCTTC. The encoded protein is CASSINGQGALGYTF.

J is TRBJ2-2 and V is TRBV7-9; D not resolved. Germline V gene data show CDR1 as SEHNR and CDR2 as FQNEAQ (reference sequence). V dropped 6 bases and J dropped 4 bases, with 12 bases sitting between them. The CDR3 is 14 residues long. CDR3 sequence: CASRQGLPTGELFF. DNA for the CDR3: TGTGCCAGCAGACAAGGGCTTCCCACCGGGGAGCTGTTTTTT.

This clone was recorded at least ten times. CDR3 DNA: TGTGCCAGCTCGAACCCCTACTTTGACTACGAGCAGTACTTC. Its protein product is CASSNPYFDYEQYF. The chain couples TRBV6-1 to TRBJ2-7; no reliable D call. The germline V and J ends were trimmed by 8 bases and 3 bases, with 17 bases remaining between them. CDR3 length equals 14 residues. Germline CDR1 MNHNS, CDR2 SASEGT.

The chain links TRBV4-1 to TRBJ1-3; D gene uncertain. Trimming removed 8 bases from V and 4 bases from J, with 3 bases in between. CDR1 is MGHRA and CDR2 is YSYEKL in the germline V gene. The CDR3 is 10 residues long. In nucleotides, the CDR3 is TGCGCCAGCGGGGGAAACACCATATATTTT. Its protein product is CASGGNTIYF.

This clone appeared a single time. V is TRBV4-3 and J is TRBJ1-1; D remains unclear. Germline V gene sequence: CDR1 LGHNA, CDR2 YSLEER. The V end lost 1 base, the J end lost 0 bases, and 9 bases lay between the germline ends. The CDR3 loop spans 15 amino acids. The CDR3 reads CASSQAAHLNTEAFF. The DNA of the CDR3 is TGCGCCAGCAGCCAAGCAGCGCACCTGAACACTGAAGCTTTCTTT.

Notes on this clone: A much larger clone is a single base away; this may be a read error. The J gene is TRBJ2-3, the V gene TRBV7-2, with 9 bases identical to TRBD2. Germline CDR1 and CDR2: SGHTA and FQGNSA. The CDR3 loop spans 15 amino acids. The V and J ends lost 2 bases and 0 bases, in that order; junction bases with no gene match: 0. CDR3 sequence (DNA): TGTGCCAGCAGCTTAACTAGCGGGAGCACAGATACGCAGTATTTT. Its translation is CASSLTSGSTDTQYF.

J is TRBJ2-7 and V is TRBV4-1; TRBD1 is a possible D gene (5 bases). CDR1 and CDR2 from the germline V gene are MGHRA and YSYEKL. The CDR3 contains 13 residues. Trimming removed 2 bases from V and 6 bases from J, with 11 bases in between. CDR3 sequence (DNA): TGCGCCAGCAGCCAAACCGGGCAGGGCGAGCAGTACTTC. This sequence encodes CASSQTGQGEQYF.

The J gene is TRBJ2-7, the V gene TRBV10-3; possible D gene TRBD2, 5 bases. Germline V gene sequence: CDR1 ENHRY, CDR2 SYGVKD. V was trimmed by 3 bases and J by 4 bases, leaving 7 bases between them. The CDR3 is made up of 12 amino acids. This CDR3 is CAISEGSYEQYF. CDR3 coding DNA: TGTGCCATCAGTGAAGGGAGTTACGAGCAGTACTTC.

CDR3 in DNA: TGTGCCAGCATAGTCGGACAGGGGGCACCTGGGGCCAACGTCCTGACTTTC. The encoded protein is CASIVGQGAPGANVLTF. The chain is built from TRBV2 and TRBJ2-6; 11 bases are a match to TRBD1. The ends lost 7 bases at V and 2 bases at J; junction bases unmatched: 7. CDR1 and CDR2 (germline): SNHLY, FYNNEI. This CDR3 is 17 amino acids long.

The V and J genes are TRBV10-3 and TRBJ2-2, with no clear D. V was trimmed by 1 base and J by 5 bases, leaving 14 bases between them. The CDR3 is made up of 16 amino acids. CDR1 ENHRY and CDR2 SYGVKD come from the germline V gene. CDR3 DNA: TGTGCCATCAGTGAGTTGAGGATCGAAGGGACCGGGGAGCTGTTTTTT. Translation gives CAISELRIEGTGELFF.

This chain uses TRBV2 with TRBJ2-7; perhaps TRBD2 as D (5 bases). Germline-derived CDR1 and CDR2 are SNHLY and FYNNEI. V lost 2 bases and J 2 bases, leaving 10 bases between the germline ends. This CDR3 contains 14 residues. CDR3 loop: CASSEWTAAYEQYF. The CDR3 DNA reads TGTGCCAGCAGTGAATGGACTGCAGCCTACGAGCAGTACTTC.

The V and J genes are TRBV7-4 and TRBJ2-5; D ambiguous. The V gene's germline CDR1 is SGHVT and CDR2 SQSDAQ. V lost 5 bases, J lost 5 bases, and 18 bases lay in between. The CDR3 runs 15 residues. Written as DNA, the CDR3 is TGTGCCAGCAGCCCCCTTCAAGGGCCCAGGGAGACCCAGTACTTC. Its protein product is CASSPLQGPRETQYF.

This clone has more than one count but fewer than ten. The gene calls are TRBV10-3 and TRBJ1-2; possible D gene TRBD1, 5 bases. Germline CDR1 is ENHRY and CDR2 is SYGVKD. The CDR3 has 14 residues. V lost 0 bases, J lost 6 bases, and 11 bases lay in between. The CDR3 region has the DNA TGTGCCATCAGTGAGTCGTTGGCAGGGCATGGCTACACCTTC. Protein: CAISESLAGHGYTF.

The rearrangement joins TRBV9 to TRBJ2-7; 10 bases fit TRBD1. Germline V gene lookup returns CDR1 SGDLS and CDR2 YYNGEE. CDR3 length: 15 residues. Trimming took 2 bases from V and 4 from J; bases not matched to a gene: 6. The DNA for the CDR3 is TGTGCCAGCAGCGTCGGGACAGGGGTTGAGTACGAGCAGTACTTC. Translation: CASSVGTGVEYEQYF. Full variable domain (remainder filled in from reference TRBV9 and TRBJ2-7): DSGVTQTPKHLITATGQRVTLRCSPRSGDLSVYWYQQSLDQGLQFLIQYYNGEERAKGNILERFSAQQFPDLHSELNLSSLELGDSALYFCASSVGTGVEYEQYFGPGTRLTVT.

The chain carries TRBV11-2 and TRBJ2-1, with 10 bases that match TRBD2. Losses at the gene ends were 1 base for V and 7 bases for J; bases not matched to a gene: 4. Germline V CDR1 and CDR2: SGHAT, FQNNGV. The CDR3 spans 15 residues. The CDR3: CASSLGTSGGNEQFF. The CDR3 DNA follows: TGTGCCAGCAGCTTAGGGACTAGCGGCGGGAATGAGCAGTTCTTC.

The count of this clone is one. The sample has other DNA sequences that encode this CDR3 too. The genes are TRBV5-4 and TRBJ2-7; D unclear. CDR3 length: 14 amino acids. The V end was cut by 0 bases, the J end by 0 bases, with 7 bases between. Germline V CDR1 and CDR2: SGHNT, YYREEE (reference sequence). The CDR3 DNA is TGTGCCAGCAGCTTGGTGGGCGGCTCCTACGAGCAGTACTTC. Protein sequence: CASSLVGGSYEQYF. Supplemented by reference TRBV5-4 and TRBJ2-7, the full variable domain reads ETGVTQSPTHLIKTRGQQVTLRCSSQSGHNTVSWYQQALGQGPQFIFQYYREEENGRGNFPPRFSGLQFPNYSSELNVNALELDDSALYLCASSLVGGSYEQYFGPGTRLTVT.

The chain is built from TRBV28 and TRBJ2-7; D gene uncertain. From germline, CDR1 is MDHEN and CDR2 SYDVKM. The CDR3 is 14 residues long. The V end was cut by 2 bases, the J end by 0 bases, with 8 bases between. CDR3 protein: CASSLGIASYEQYF. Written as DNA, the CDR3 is TGTGCCAGCAGTTTAGGTATAGCCTCCTACGAGCAGTACTTC.